This TCR beta chain was captured in a study of blood T cells in healthy people across ages (dated by TCRdb to the mid-2010s). Background on the whole study: Template switching captured roughly one uniquely barcoded TCR beta cDNA molecule per two T cells in model experiments. For two donors (one aged 18 to 30 and one aged 80 or older), the study analyzed two additional independent replicas of 1 million unique cDNA reads from the same blood draw. Four age groups were formed from the donors: young (average approximately 15 years), middle-aged (around 37), aged (62) and long-lived (about 80). To track age-related changes in TCR beta repertoire diversity, the study relied on deep sequencing normalized with unique cDNA molecular identifiers. To avoid experimental bias, donors of different ages were distributed randomly across sequencing lanes. Summary of the overall study and its limitations: Observed TCR beta diversity correlated strongly with the percentage of naive T cells measured by flow cytometry. Compared with the aged group, the long-lived group had more naive CD4+ T cells, fewer expanded clones and increased TCR diversity, a pattern suggesting age selection. Observed TCR beta diversity per million T cells fell roughly linearly with age, and a significant reduction was already apparent by age roughly 40. Estimates of total diversity based on one million sequenced T cells were considered lower bounds and underestimates. The CMV infection status of donors was not known, potentially confounding age-related changes in expanded clonotypes. Conclusive comparison of naive and antigen-experienced compartments was prevented by the profiling of bulk unsorted PBMCs.

Donors were a few dozen systemically healthy Caucasian individuals from Russia aged roughly 6 to 100 years. Roughly 10 milliliters of peripheral blood were collected from each donor into EDTA-treated Vacutainer tubes. Ficoll-Paque density-gradient centrifugation was used to isolate PBMCs, with at least 6.5 million per sample. Trizol reagent was used to extract total RNA from the PBMCs, yielding at least 6 micrograms per sample. Naive CD45RAhigh/CD27high T cell percentages were measured by flow cytometry on a PBMC aliquot from every donor. The germline V gene provides CDR1 SGHTA and CDR2 FQGNSA. From the cysteine up to the phenylalanine, the CDR3 has a length of 15 residues. Only CDR3 DNA remains: 45 bases, in frame from the first base. V is pruned by 4 bases and J by 9 bases, leaving 7 bases of the junction without a gene match. The protocol used for the library was 5' RACE. For sequencing, an Illumina HiSeq 2500 was employed. A second PCR of about 7 to 12 cycles was performed with a sample-barcoded 5' primer and a J-beta primer mix. A unique molecular identifier was introduced onto each TCR beta cDNA molecule by a template-switch 5' adaptor carrying 12 random nucleotides. Each sample yielded at least 3 million CDR3-containing paired-end reads. The Mint cDNA synthesis kit, primed by a TRBC-specific oligonucleotide, was used to synthesize first-strand cDNA from all RNA. Following uracil-DNA glycosylase treatment, a first 18-cycle PCR with universal primers M1SS and BC2_uni_R was performed on all cDNA. For the original study's pipeline: For normalization, 1 million high-quality reads, each with a distinct molecular identifier, were randomly selected from each sample. Instead of being binned into consensus sequences, reads that shared molecular identifiers were thrown out. MiTCR, run with a Q25 quality threshold and the strictest error-elimination algorithm, handled CDR3 identification, clonotype clustering and error correction. A nonparametric unseen species model using Euler transformation provided a lower-bound estimate of total TCR beta diversity. TCRdb reanalyzed the raw reads on its own, using fastp at Q25 for trimming and MiXCR for clone calling, and kept in-frame beta chains. Under each unique CDR3 protein, matching rows form one entry showing the most common genes and DNA. TCRdb's processing, not the study's, gives the V and J calls here. Here the sample has 910,000 or so distinct CDR3 sequences; just over 50% occur a single time. About 20% of the sample goes to the ten largest clones.

This clonotype was counted only a few times. Its binding antigen is unknown. Nothing much larger sits one base from this clone, and base qualities are not available. The V and J genes are TRBV7-2 and TRBJ2-1; the central 12 bases match TRBD2. Sequences were obtained from blood. This receptor was identified in an older woman in good health. CDR3 reads: CASSSRLAGDFEQFF. The DNA sequence is TGTGCCAGCAGCTCCCGACTAGCGGGAGACTTTGAGCAGTTCTTC.